The 29 T cell receptor beta chains presented below share a single source sample, sequenced in a study of T-cell reconstitution after alpha-beta-depleted transplantation in children. A TCRbeta library incorporating unique molecular identifiers was prepared. Via MiXCR, TCRdb re-called the PCR reads, giving one row per CDR3 protein. The sample shows hundreds of thousands of distinct CDR3 sequences, approximately 12% of them seen only once. Sequencing used PBMCs, obtained from the stem cell graft. These receptors originate from a human donor who donated a stem cell graft to a child with Fanconi anemia.

This clonotype was detected only a few times. The chain uses TRBV2 and TRBJ2-5; 8 bases are a match to TRBD2. The trim removed 5 bases at V and 0 bases at J, leaving 8 bases unmatched. The germline CDR1 and CDR2 sequences are SNHLY and FYNNEI. The CDR3 is 16 residues long. DNA for the CDR3: TGTGCCAGCAGTTTTAGCGGGGTGCTGTACCAAGAGACCCAGTACTTC. The encoded protein is CASSFSGVLYQETQYF.

This clonotype was recorded a few times. The chain is built from TRBV12-3 or TRBV12-4 and TRBJ2-5; 8 bases are a match to TRBD2. Unmatched junction bases numbered 7, after V lost 4 bases and J lost 0 bases. CDR3 length: 16 amino acids. CDR3 loop: CASSSPLAENQETQYF. DNA for the CDR3: TGTGCCAGCAGTTCCCCACTAGCGGAGAACCAAGAGACCCAGTACTTC.

The CDR3, as DNA: TGCAGTGCCCACGAGAGGGGAGGGATCTATGGCTACACCTTC. This sequence encodes CSAHERGGIYGYTF. The chain recombines TRBV20-1 with TRBJ1-2; D might be TRBD1 (5 bases). V was shortened by 6 bases and J by 4 bases, with 18 bases between the two germline ends. This CDR3 has 14 amino acids. Germline V gene sequence: CDR1 DFQATT, CDR2 SNEGSKA (reference sequence).

The V gene is TRBV5-1, the J gene TRBJ2-2, with 12 bases that match TRBD1. Germline assignment: CDR1 SGHRS and CDR2 YFSETQ. The CDR3 sequence is 17 residues long. V lost 4 bases and J lost 4; bases outside the gene matches: 8. The CDR3 DNA sequence: TGCGCCAGCAGCCCCGGGACAGGGGGCTCCCCCACCGGGGAGCTGTTTTTT. The encoded protein is CASSPGTGGSPTGELFF.

As regards this clonotype: The junction differs from germline at one of its ends, possibly a read error. The chain combines TRBV20-1 with TRBJ2-2, with D possibly matching TRBD2 (5 bases). In germline, CDR1 is DFQATT, CDR2 SNEGSKA (reference sequence). The CDR3 is made up of 15 amino acids. Written as DNA, the CDR3 is TGCTGTGCTAGAAAGCCAGGACTGAACACCGGGGAGCTGTTTTTT. The encoded protein is CCARKPGLNTGELFF.

This clonotype was seen more than once but under ten times. The chain joins TRBV27 to TRBJ2-3; 8 positions match TRBD1. The length of the CDR3 is 15 residues. With 6 bases clipped from V and 3 bases from J, the junction kept 8 bases outside the gene matches. CDR1 is MNHEY, CDR2 SMNVEV, per germline (reference sequence). CDR3 sequence reads: CASRHRDRLTDTQYF. Written as DNA, the CDR3 is TGTGCCAGCAGACACCGGGACAGGCTAACAGATACGCAGTATTTT.

A few counts support this clonotype. This sequence joins TRBV4-2 and TRBJ2-4, with 7 bases lining up with TRBD2. Per germline, CDR1 LGHNA and CDR2 YNFKEQ. The J segment lost 6 bases and the V segment lost 4 bases, leaving 9 bases of the junction unmatched. This CDR3 contains 15 residues. CDR3 loop: CASSPAAWGGNIQYF. Written as DNA, the CDR3 is TGTGCCAGCAGCCCGGCTGCTTGGGGGGGAAACATTCAGTACTTC.

V usage is TRBV18 and J usage is TRBJ2-3; D is unclear. The CDR3 is 13 residues long. CDR1 is KGHSH, CDR2 LQKENI, per germline. The ends were cut back, 8 bases at V and 3 bases at J, with 12 bases in the middle. This chain's CDR3 is CASRGRETDTQYF. In DNA, the CDR3 is TGTGCCAGCCGCGGACGCGAAACAGATACGCAGTATTTT.

There are a few counts of this clonotype. V usage is TRBV5-5 and J usage is TRBJ2-2; perhaps TRBD1 as D (6 bases). V shed 4 bases and J shed 4 bases, with 11 bases lying between them. The CDR3 sequence is 14 residues long. CDR1 SGHKS and CDR2 YYEKEE come from the germline V gene (reference sequence). The CDR3 is CASSGGHPTGELFF. Written as DNA, the CDR3 is TGTGCCAGCAGCGGGGGACACCCCACCGGGGAGCTGTTTTTT.

This clonotype was counted a few times. The chain combines TRBV20-1 with TRBJ1-6; 7 bases align to TRBD1. The length of the CDR3 is 14 residues. V dropped 5 bases and J dropped 8; count of bases not matched to a gene: 9. Germline CDR1 reads DFQATT; CDR2 reads SNEGSKA (reference sequence). In DNA form, the CDR3 reads TGCAGTGCTCCTTTGACAGGGAGGGATTCACCCCTCCACTTT. Protein: CSAPLTGRDSPLHF.

This clonotype has a count of ten or more. The chain uses TRBV28 and TRBJ2-7; D is ambiguous. The CDR3 loop spans 13 amino acids. Looked up from germline, CDR1 is MDHEN and CDR2 is SYDVKM. V lost 5 bases and J 3 bases, leaving 11 bases between the germline ends. The CDR3, as DNA: TGTGCCAGCAGTAGCAGTCCTATCTACGAGCAGTACGTC. Its translation: CASSSSPIYEQYV.

The V gene is TRBV9, the J gene TRBJ1-2; tentative D call: TRBD1 (6 bases). The CDR3 contains 17 residues. Trimming left V 3 bases short and J 4 bases short, with 22 bases between. Per the germline V gene, CDR1 is SGDLS and CDR2 is YYNGEE. This CDR3 reads CASSDPIVLRGSYGYTF. CDR3 coding DNA: TGTGCCAGCAGCGACCCGATCGTTCTCAGGGGATCCTATGGCTACACCTTC.

This clonotype was counted only a few times. V usage is TRBV12-3 or TRBV12-4 and J usage is TRBJ1-2, with D uncertain. V shed 5 bases and J shed 0 bases, with 10 bases lying between them. CDR3 length equals 14 residues. The CDR3: CASSQDGTNYGYTF. In DNA form, the CDR3 reads TGTGCCAGCAGTCAGGACGGCACTAACTATGGCTACACCTTC.

This clonotype has just a few counts. This chain links TRBV7-2 with TRBJ1-6; D gene ambiguous. This CDR3 comprises 12 residues. From germline, CDR1 is SGHTA and CDR2 FQGNSA. V dropped 1 base and J dropped 10 bases, with 5 bases sitting between them. The CDR3 region is CASSLGPSPLHF. Here the CDR3 DNA reads TGTGCCAGCAGCTTAGGACCATCACCCCTCCACTTT.

The V gene is TRBV7-2, the J gene TRBJ1-5; TRBD1 aligns across 8 bases. CDR1 is SGHTA, CDR2 FQGNSA, per germline. After removal of 0 bases from V and 7 bases from J, the junction contained 8 bases not matched to a gene. The CDR3 sequence is 16 residues long. In DNA form, the CDR3 reads TGTGCCAGCAGCTTAGCAGTGGACAGGGCTGCCCAGCCCCAGCATTTT. Protein product: CASSLAVDRAAQPQHF.

The table lists this clonotype with a few counts. The J gene is TRBJ2-3, the V gene TRBV20-1; D perhaps matches TRBD1 (6 bases). The CDR3 runs to 13 residues. V was cut by 2 bases and J by 4 bases, with 10 bases left in between. Germline V CDR1 and CDR2: DFQATT, SNEGSKA (reference sequence). This chain's CDR3 is CSARIQGPDTQYF. The CDR3 DNA reads TGCAGTGCTAGAATACAGGGCCCAGATACGCAGTATTTT.

By sample share, this clonotype is medium-sized. The chain recombines TRBV28 with TRBJ1-6, with D possibly matching TRBD1 (5 bases). Between the trimmed V and J ends, which lost 8 bases and 9 bases, there was a span of 20 bases. Per germline, CDR1 MDHEN and CDR2 SYDVKM. The CDR3 is 15 residues long. The CDR3 nucleotides are TGTGCCAGCCGCACCGCCGGGACTGACTCTTCACCCCTCCACTTT. This sequence encodes CASRTAGTDSSPLHF.

This clonotype was picked up many times. The V call is TRBV7-9, the J call TRBJ1-2, with no clear D. The V and J ends lost 5 bases and 5 bases respectively, with 12 bases between them. The germline CDR1 and CDR2 sequences are SEHNR and FQNEAQ (reference sequence). This CDR3 has 13 amino acids. CDR3 loop: CASSPDGPYGYTF. The DNA for the CDR3 is TGTGCCAGCAGCCCGGATGGCCCTTATGGCTACACCTTC. Full variable domain (missing parts from reference TRBV7-9 and TRBJ1-2): DTGVSQNPRHKITKRGQNVTFRCDPISEHNRLYWYRQTLGQGPEFLTYFQNEAQLEKSRLLSDRFSAERPKGSFSTLEIQRTEQGDSAMYLCASSPDGPYGYTFGSGTRLTVV.

This clonotype was seen a handful of times. V is TRBV20-1 and J is TRBJ2-5; weak D call: TRBD2 (6 bases). The CDR3 has 16 amino acids. V was cut by 3 bases and J by 4 bases, with 21 bases left in between. The germline gives CDR1 DFQATT, CDR2 SNEGSKA (reference sequence). The CDR3 protein is CSASGGWTTSPETQYF. The CDR3, as DNA: TGCAGTGCTAGTGGCGGGTGGACTACGAGCCCAGAGACCCAGTACTTC.

The rearrangement links TRBV20-1 to TRBJ2-3; D remains unclear. V was shortened by 5 bases and J by 1 base, with 13 bases between the two germline ends. In germline, CDR1 is DFQATT, CDR2 SNEGSKA (reference sequence). The CDR3 runs 14 residues. CDR3 residues: CSASVVTGTDTQYF. CDR3 DNA: TGCAGTGCTTCCGTAGTTACTGGCACAGATACGCAGTATTTT.

This clonotype has a handful of counts. This chain connects TRBV7-2 to TRBJ2-3, with D unclear. Germline CDR1 and CDR2: SGHTA and FQGNSA. This CDR3 contains 15 residues. The V end was cut by 2 bases, the J end by 0 bases, with 9 bases between. DNA of the CDR3: TGTGCCAGCAGCTTATTTGGGCAGAGCACAGATACGCAGTATTTT. The encoded protein is CASSLFGQSTDTQYF.

This chain uses TRBV12-3 or TRBV12-4 with TRBJ1-6; tentatively, D is TRBD1 (5 bases). This CDR3 contains 15 residues. Trimming took 7 bases from V and 9 from J, leaving 19 bases between them. The CDR3 spells CASTLMGGGISPLHF. CDR3 nucleotide sequence: TGTGCCAGCACCCTGATGGGGGGAGGAATTTCACCCCTCCACTTT.

This clonotype was found once. This chain uses TRBV7-8 with TRBJ1-4, with D hard to call. The V end was cut by 5 bases, the J end by 8 bases, with 15 bases between. Germline values: CDR1 SGHVS, CDR2 FQNEAQ. The CDR3 spans 14 residues. As DNA, the CDR3 is TGTGCCAGCAGCCACAGAGGGTTTAACGAAAAACTGTTTTTT. Residues: CASSHRGFNEKLFF. The full variable domain, completed using reference TRBV7-8 and TRBJ1-4, is GAGVSQSPRYKVAKRGQDVALRCDPISGHVSLFWYQQALGQGPEFLTYFQNEAQLDKSGLPSDRFFAERPEGSVSTLKIQRTQQEDSAVYLCASSHRGFNEKLFFGSGTQLSVL.

There are many counts of this clonotype. The CDR3 coding sequence is TGCGCCAGCAGCCTGACAGCCAGCTCCTACAATGAGCAGTTCTTC. The encoded protein is CASSLTASSYNEQFF. The chain has TRBV5-1 and TRBJ2-1; maybe TRBD1 (5 bases). The CDR3 runs 15 residues. Germline-derived CDR1 and CDR2 are SGHRS and YFSETQ. V was pared by 4 bases and J by 0 bases, with 11 bases between.

This clonotype was seen more than once but under ten times. The V and J genes are TRBV6-1 and TRBJ2-3, with 8 bases fitting TRBD2. The V gene's germline CDR1 is MNHNS and CDR2 SASEGT. Trimming removed 6 bases from V and 4 bases from J; junction bases left unmatched: 9. This CDR3 has 15 residues. DNA for the CDR3: TGTGCCAGCAGGCTGGGACTAGAAGGTTCAGATACGCAGTATTTT. It codes for CASRLGLEGSDTQYF.

This clonotype was found many times. The chain is built from TRBV19 and TRBJ1-5; a possible D gene is TRBD1 (5 bases). The V end lost 8 bases, the J end lost 5 bases, and 19 bases lay between the germline ends. The CDR3 runs to 15 residues. Germline lookup yields CDR1 LNHDA and CDR2 SQIVND (reference sequence). CDR3 nucleotides: TGTGCCAGTCTCCCTTACCAGGGAAGAGATCAGCCCCAGCATTTT. This encodes CASLPYQGRDQPQHF.

Ten or more counts support this clonotype. The chain is built from TRBV4-3 and TRBJ2-1; D not resolved. The CDR3 is made up of 16 amino acids. Germline V CDR1 and CDR2: LGHNA, YSLEER. The germline V and J ends were trimmed by 1 base and 0 bases, with 10 bases remaining between them. This CDR3 is CASSQVLQSSYNEQFF. CDR3 sequence (DNA): TGCGCCAGCAGCCAAGTTCTTCAGAGCTCCTACAATGAGCAGTTCTTC.

A few counts support this clonotype. The chain couples TRBV25-1 to TRBJ1-4, with TRBD1 identical over 9 bases. After removal of 1 base from V and 6 bases from J, the junction contained 3 bases not matched to a gene. Germline assignment: CDR1 MGHDK and CDR2 SYGVNS. The CDR3 has 15 residues. CDR3: CASSESGTGHEKLFF. The CDR3 nucleotides are TGTGCCAGCAGTGAATCTGGGACAGGGCATGAAAAACTGTTTTTT.

In its sample, this clonotype was seen a few times. The chain is built from TRBV28 and TRBJ2-1; 10 nucleotides agree with TRBD1. J lost 8 bases, V lost 7 bases, and 11 bases had no gene match. The CDR3 spans 15 residues. Germline assignment: CDR1 MDHEN and CDR2 SYDVKM. CDR3 in DNA: TGTGCCAGCACCACGGAGGGGACAGGGGTAGATGAGCAGTTCTTC. Translating it yields CASTTEGTGVDEQFF. The whole variable domain, remainder taken from reference TRBV28 and TRBJ2-1, is DVKVTQSSRYLVKRTGEKVFLECVQDMDHENMFWYRQDPGLGLRLIYFSYDVKMKEKGDIPEGYSVSREKKERFSLILESASTNQTSMYLCASTTEGTGVDEQFFGPGTRLTVL.